These T cell receptor beta chains were read from a single sample in a study of immune characterization of retroperitoneal liposarcoma. TCRdb ran MiXCR on the PCR reads and lists one entry per CDR3 protein. The repertoire holds around 3,000 distinct CDR3 sequences, with over 35% as singletons. Material: tumor tissue. The receptors derive from a male donor with retroperitoneal liposarcoma. CDR3s include the opening cysteine and the closing phenylalanine or tryptophan. A D gene is named only where the DNA matches it firmly. Only part of the rows carry a size: once, few, many, or a class if the clone is expanded.

TGTGCCAGCACTCGAGTGGGGGCGGGAGCGGAGGAGACCCAGTACTTC | CASTRVGAGAEETQYF | 16 | TRBV6-1 | . | few | TRBJ2-5
TGTGCCAGCAGCCCCCAGGGTAGCGGGAGAGACGAGCAGTTCTTC | CASSPQGSGRDEQFF | 15 | TRBV6-1 | TRBD2 | . | TRBJ2-1
TGTGCCAGCAGCTTGGGAGGGTTACGGGCCCCGCCCTACAATGAGCAGTACTTC | CASSLGGLRAPPYNEQYF | 18 | TRBV7-2 | TRBD2 | few | TRBJ2-7
TGTGCCAGCAGAAAGTCGGGACAGCTTAATGAAAAACTGTTTTTT | CASRKSGQLNEKLFF | 15 | TRBV12-3/TRBV12-4 | TRBD1 | . | TRBJ1-4
TGCGCCAGCAGTGATACCCCGGGGGGGGCGGGAGGGGACAATGAGCAGTTCTTC | CASSDTPGGAGGDNEQFF | 18 | TRBV10-2 | TRBD2 | . | TRBJ2-1
TGTGCCAGCAGTCTACTAGCGGGGGGTTTCGACTTTGGCACAGATACGCAGTATTTT | CASSLLAGGFDFGTDTQYF | 19 | TRBV6-1 | TRBD2 | medium-sized | TRBJ2-3
TGTGCCAGCAGTTCCCGACTAGCGGGAGGGCCCAGTAATGAGCAGTTCTTC | CASSSRLAGGPSNEQFF | 17 | TRBV12-3/TRBV12-4 | TRBD2 | once | TRBJ2-1
TGTGCCAGCAGCTTATGGCCGGGACAGGGAGACCAAGAGACCCAGTACTTC | CASSLWPGQGDQETQYF | 17 | TRBV7-2 | TRBD1 | . | TRBJ2-5
TGTGCCAGCAGTAGGAGTGGGAATGAGCAGTTCTTC | CASSRSGNEQFF | 12 | TRBV6-8 | . | . | TRBJ2-1
TGTGCCAGCAGAGAAAGGGAGTGGTTGGATAGCTCCTACAATGAGCAGTTCTTC | CASREREWLDSSYNEQFF | 18 | TRBV6-1 | . | medium-sized | TRBJ2-1
TGTGCCAGCAGCTTGGGAAGGTCGGAGACCCAGTTCTTC | CASSLGRSETQFF | 13 | TRBV11-2 | . | few | TRBJ2-1
TGTGCCAGCAGCCTAGTAGTGAAAGAGACCCAGTACTTC | CASSLVVKETQYF | 13 | TRBV7-2 | . | . | TRBJ2-5
TGTGCCAGTCATAGCGGGAGGGCCTACAATGAGCAGTACTTC | CASHSGRAYNEQYF | 14 | TRBV6-1 | TRBD2 | . | TRBJ2-7
TGTGCCAGCAGCTTCCGGGGCGGGAGCTCCTACAATGAGCAGTTCTTC | CASSFRGGSSYNEQFF | 16 | TRBV7-2 | TRBD2 | . | TRBJ2-1
TGTGCCACCAGCGGGAGCCAAGAGACCCAGTACTTC | CATSGSQETQYF | 12 | TRBV24-1 | . | . | TRBJ2-5
TGTGCCAGCAGCTTTAGCGGTAACTACAATGAGCAGTTCTTC | CASSFSGNYNEQFF | 14 | TRBV6-1 | . | . | TRBJ2-1
TGCGCCAGCAGCCGAAGCGGGAGCACTGGAGAGACCCAGTACTTC | CASSRSGSTGETQYF | 15 | TRBV4-1 | TRBD2 | few | TRBJ2-5
TGTGCCAGCGCTAGACGTAACTCCTACAATGAGCAGTACTTC | CASARRNSYNEQYF | 14 | TRBV7-8 | . | few | TRBJ2-7
TGTGCCAGCGGGGAGTCCTACGAGCAGTACTTC | CASGESYEQYF | 11 | TRBV7-9 | . | medium-sized | TRBJ2-7
TGTGCCAGCAGTGAGACTAGCGGGGGGGCAGATACGCAGTATTTT | CASSETSGGADTQYF | 15 | TRBV6-1 | TRBD2 | few | TRBJ2-3
TGTGCCAGCAGACAAAGAACTAGCGGGAAAGAGGCCGGGGAGCTGTTTTTT | CASRQRTSGKEAGELFF | 17 | TRBV5-3 | TRBD2 | once | TRBJ2-2
TGTGCCAGCAGTTTAGGCGACAGGGCCACCGGGGAGCTGTTTTTT | CASSLGDRATGELFF | 15 | TRBV12-3/TRBV12-4 | TRBD1 | . | TRBJ2-2
TGTGCCAGCACTCGAGTGGGGGCGGGAGCGGAGGAGACCCAGTTCTTC | CASTRVGAGAEETQFF | 16 | TRBV6-1 | . | . | TRBJ2-1
TGTGCCAGCAGCTTAGACCAGGGGGCGAACACCGGGGAGCTGTTTTTT | CASSLDQGANTGELFF | 16 | TRBV11-2 | TRBD1 | . | TRBJ2-2
TGTGCCAGCAACGGCTTGACAGATACGCAGTATTTT | CASNGLTDTQYF | 12 | TRBV6-5 | . | . | TRBJ2-3
TGTGCCAGCAGCCCCTTAGCGGGAGTGGGCGGGTATGAGCAGTTCTTC | CASSPLAGVGGYEQFF | 16 | TRBV7-2 | TRBD2 | . | TRBJ2-1
TGTGCCAGCAGTTACTCCGAAAGGGATCCCTATAATTCACCCCTCCACTTT | CASSYSERDPYNSPLHF | 17 | TRBV6-6 | . | medium-sized | TRBJ1-6
TGTGCCAGCAGTGACTTAGGGGGGCCGTATGAGCAGTTCTTC | CASSDLGGPYEQFF | 14 | TRBV6-1 | . | . | TRBJ2-1
TGTGCCAGCAGTTTCTGGCTAGGCGGCACCGGGGAGCTGTTTTTT | CASSFWLGGTGELFF | 15 | TRBV27 | . | . | TRBJ2-2
TGTGCCAGCACTTCCCCGGACCAGATCGGTGAGCAGTTCTTC | CASTSPDQIGEQFF | 14 | TRBV12-3/TRBV12-4 | . | . | TRBJ2-1
TGTGCCAGCAGCTTAGGTCCGGGAGCTAAAGAGACCCAGTACTTC | CASSLGPGAKETQYF | 15 | TRBV7-2 | . | . | TRBJ2-5
TGCGCCAGCAGCCAGATAACTTTCGGGACACCTGAAAACATTCAGTACTTC | CASSQITFGTPENIQYF | 17 | TRBV4-1 | . | . | TRBJ2-4
TGTGCCAGCAGCTTAGAGCCCCGGGCGGATATTTATGGCTACACCTTC | CASSLEPRADIYGYTF | 16 | TRBV11-2 | . | . | TRBJ1-2